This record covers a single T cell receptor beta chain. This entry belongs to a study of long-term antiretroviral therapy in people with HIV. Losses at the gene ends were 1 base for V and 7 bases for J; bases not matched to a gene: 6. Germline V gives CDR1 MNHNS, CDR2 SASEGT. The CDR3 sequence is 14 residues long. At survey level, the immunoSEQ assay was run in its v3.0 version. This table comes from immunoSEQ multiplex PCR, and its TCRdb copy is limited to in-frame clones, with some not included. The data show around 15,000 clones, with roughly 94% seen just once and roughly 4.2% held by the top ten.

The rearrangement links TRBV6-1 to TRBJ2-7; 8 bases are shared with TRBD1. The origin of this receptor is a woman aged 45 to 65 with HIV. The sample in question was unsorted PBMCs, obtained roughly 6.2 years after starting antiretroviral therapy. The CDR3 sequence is CASSEDGQGREQYF. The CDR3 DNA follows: TGTGCCAGCAGTGAAGATGGACAGGGAAGGGAGCAGTACTTC.